These 2 T cell receptor beta chains came from one sample sequenced in a study of CD8 T cells in Susac syndrome. Roughly 0.5 to 1 ug RNA was reverse transcribed with random hexamers. MiXCR, applied by TCRdb to the immunoSEQ multiplex PCR reads, yields one record per CDR3 protein. The sample yields 150,000 to 200,000 distinct CDR3 sequences, roughly nine tenths seen once. The sample comprised CD4+ T cells from PBMCs. These receptors were taken from a human donor with Susac syndrome.

This chain connects TRBV5-6 to TRBJ2-1, with no clear D. The CDR3 totals 14 residues. Trimming removed 2 bases at V and 7 bases at J, with 13 bases between. The germline CDR1 and CDR2 sequences are SGHDT and YYEEEE. The chain's CDR3 is CASSFLGGRNEQFF. The CDR3 DNA follows: TGTGCCAGCAGCTTTCTTGGCGGTCGGAATGAGCAGTTCTTC.

The CDR3 protein is CATSDRSSTDTQYF. CDR3 coding DNA: TGTGCCACCAGTGACCGTTCTAGCACAGATACGCAGTATTTT. The chain employs TRBV24-1 and TRBJ2-3; D is ambiguous. This CDR3 spans 14 amino acids. The V gene lost 4 bases and the J gene lost 0 bases, with 7 bases spanning the gap. The V gene's germline CDR1 is KGHDR and CDR2 SFDVKD.